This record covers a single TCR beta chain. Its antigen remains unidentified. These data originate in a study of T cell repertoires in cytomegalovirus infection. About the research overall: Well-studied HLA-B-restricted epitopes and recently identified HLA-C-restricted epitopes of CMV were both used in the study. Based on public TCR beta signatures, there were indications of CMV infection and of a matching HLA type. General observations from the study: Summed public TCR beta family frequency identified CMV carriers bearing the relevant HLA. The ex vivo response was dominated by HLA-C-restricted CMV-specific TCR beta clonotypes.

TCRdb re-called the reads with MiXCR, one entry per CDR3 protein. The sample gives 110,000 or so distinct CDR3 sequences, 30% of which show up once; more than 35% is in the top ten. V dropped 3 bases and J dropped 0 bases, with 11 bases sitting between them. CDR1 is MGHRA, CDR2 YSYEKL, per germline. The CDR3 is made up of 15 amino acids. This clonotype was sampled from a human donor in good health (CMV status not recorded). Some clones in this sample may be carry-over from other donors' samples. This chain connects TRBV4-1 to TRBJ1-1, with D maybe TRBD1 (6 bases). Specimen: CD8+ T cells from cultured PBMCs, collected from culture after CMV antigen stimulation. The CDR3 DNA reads TGCGCCAGCAGCCACACACAGGGTATGAACACTGAAGCTTTCTTT. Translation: CASSHTQGMNTEAFF.